Presented here are 9 T cell receptor beta chains from one specimen sequenced in a study of shared clonotypes between healthy human individuals. Here immunoSEQ multiplex PCR was the method, and the copy in TCRdb shows in-frame clones only, minus some. The repertoire holds roughly 2.2 million clones, more than 80% seen once, with 0.3% to 0.4% in the top ten. Source material: naive CD4+ T cells from PBMCs. Subset indicated: CD45RA+ positively selected. Receptor source: a man younger than 35 in good health. Some clones in this sample may be carry-over from other donors' samples.

The rearrangement joins TRBV6-1 to TRBJ1-1; possibly TRBD1 for D (5 bases). Germline assignment: CDR1 MNHNS and CDR2 SASEGT. Trimming removed 0 bases from V and 5 bases from J, with 22 bases in between. CDR3 length: 18 residues. In nucleotides, the CDR3 is TGTGCCAGCAGTGAAGCGGGTAGGGACCGACCTTGGGGGACTGAAGCTTTCTTT. It yields the protein CASSEAGRDRPWGTEAFF.

As for this clone: The sample has other DNA sequences that encode this CDR3 too. The chain carries TRBV7-3 and TRBJ2-2; TRBD2 aligns across 7 bases. The V and J ends lost 2 bases and 0 bases, in that order; junction bases with no gene match: 3. The CDR3 length is 16 residues. Per germline, CDR1 SGHTA and CDR2 FQGTGA. CDR3 amino acids: CASSLRGGTNTGELFF. CDR3 bases: TGTGCCAGCAGCTTACGGGGAGGGACGAACACCGGGGAGCTGTTTTTT.

The rearrangement joins TRBV2 to TRBJ2-6, with 7 bases lining up with TRBD1. Trimming took 4 bases from V and 1 from J; bases not matched to a gene: 7. Germline V CDR1 and CDR2: SNHLY, FYNNEI. CDR3 length equals 17 residues. In DNA, the CDR3 is TGTGCCAGCAGTGCCCGGACAGGCCTTTCTGGGGCCAACGTCCTGACTTTC. Amino acids: CASSARTGLSGANVLTF.

The rearrangement joins TRBV27 to TRBJ2-6; D perhaps matches TRBD1 (5 bases). Germline-derived CDR1 and CDR2 are MNHEY and SMNVEV (reference sequence). The CDR3 runs 16 residues. V lost 5 bases and J lost 1, with 12 bases in between. In nucleotides, the CDR3 is TGTGCCAGCAGTCGTTCTGCAGGGTCTGGGGCCAACGTCCTGACTTTC. Translating it yields CASSRSAGSGANVLTF. Combining the CDR3 with reference TRBV27 and TRBJ2-6 gives the whole variable domain EAQVTQNPRYLITVTGKKLTVTCSQNMNHEYMSWYRQDPGLGLRQIYYSMNVEVTDKGDVPEGYKVSRKEKRNFPLILESPSPNQTSLYFCASSRSAGSGANVLTFGAGSRLTVL.

The V and J genes are TRBV19 and TRBJ2-1; 8 nucleotides line up with TRBD2. The CDR3 spans 15 residues. The ends lost 3 bases at V and 5 bases at J; junction bases unmatched: 6. Germline lookup yields CDR1 LNHDA and CDR2 SQIVND (reference sequence). The CDR3 protein is CASSIRAGENNEQFF. The CDR3, as DNA: TGTGCCAGTAGTATCAGAGCGGGAGAGAACAATGAGCAGTTCTTC.

The V and J genes are TRBV4-3 and TRBJ1-2; possibly TRBD1 for D (5 bases). CDR1 is LGHNA and CDR2 is YSLEER in the germline V gene. Trimming left V 0 bases short and J 4 bases short, with 12 bases between. The CDR3 sequence is 15 residues long. CDR3 region: CASSQDQGQTYGYTF. The DNA of the CDR3 is TGCGCCAGCAGCCAAGATCAGGGCCAAACCTATGGCTACACCTTC.

The rearrangement joins TRBV19 to TRBJ1-2; possibly TRBD1 for D (6 bases). This CDR3 has 15 residues. Trimming pared 9 bases from V and 8 bases from J, leaving 25 bases between. The V gene's germline CDR1 is LNHDA and CDR2 SQIVND (reference sequence). CDR3 nucleotides: TGTGCCAGACCTCCCCCCCGCAGGGGCTATAGGGGCTACACCTTC. Its protein product is CARPPPRRGYRGYTF.

The V and J genes are TRBV4-3 and TRBJ2-1; maybe TRBD1 (6 bases). CDR1 and CDR2 (germline): LGHNA, YSLEER. This CDR3 is 15 amino acids long. The germline V and J ends were trimmed by 3 bases and 0 bases, with 9 bases remaining between them. The CDR3 spells CASSHYRDSYNEQFF. CDR3 DNA: TGCGCCAGCAGCCACTACAGGGACTCCTACAATGAGCAGTTCTTC.

This clone was counted between two and nine times. V and J are TRBV29-1 and TRBJ1-5; D not certain. The V end was cut by 6 bases, the J end by 4 bases, with 13 bases between. The CDR3 has 13 amino acids. Germline V gene lookup returns CDR1 SQVTM and CDR2 ANQGSEA. The CDR3 region is CSVSDGINQPQHF. In nucleotides, the CDR3 is TGCAGCGTCTCTGACGGGATTAATCAGCCCCAGCATTTT.